This section outlines one TCR beta chain sequence together with its context. Its antigen is as yet unknown. The germline CDR1 and CDR2 sequences are MNHEY and SMNVEV (reference sequence). This CDR3 is 12 amino acids long. V lost 8 bases to trimming and J lost 13 bases; unmatched junction nucleotides: 10. The primer mix had 60 Vbeta and 13 Jbeta primers. The repertoire was sequenced with immunoSEQ multiplex PCR; TCRdb's copy has only in-frame clones and lacks some. The sample shows approximately 170,000 clones, approximately 88% of them seen only once. This entry belongs to a study of cytomegalovirus exposure and HLA in healthy donors. Findings and caveats of the study: Previously analyzed data showed that most TCR beta V segments were productive at a frequency of about 87% or about 30%. An analysis that was carried out later associated 15,000 to 20,000 TCR beta sequences with HLA alleles at 0.05 false discovery rate. Later work found that TCR association rates differed between HLA loci; DRB1 had the most and HLA-C the fewest. Other equally common chains were less clonally expanded than HLA-associated TCR beta chains, a later analysis showed.

The sample was PBMCs. The receptor was derived from a boy aged 2-15 years in good health and CMV-seronegative. The V call is TRBV27, the J call TRBJ1-3; TRBD1 matches at 8 bases. The CDR3 loop is CASWGSGTGIYF. CDR3 nucleotide sequence: TGTGCCAGCTGGGGTTCGGGGACAGGTATATATTTT.